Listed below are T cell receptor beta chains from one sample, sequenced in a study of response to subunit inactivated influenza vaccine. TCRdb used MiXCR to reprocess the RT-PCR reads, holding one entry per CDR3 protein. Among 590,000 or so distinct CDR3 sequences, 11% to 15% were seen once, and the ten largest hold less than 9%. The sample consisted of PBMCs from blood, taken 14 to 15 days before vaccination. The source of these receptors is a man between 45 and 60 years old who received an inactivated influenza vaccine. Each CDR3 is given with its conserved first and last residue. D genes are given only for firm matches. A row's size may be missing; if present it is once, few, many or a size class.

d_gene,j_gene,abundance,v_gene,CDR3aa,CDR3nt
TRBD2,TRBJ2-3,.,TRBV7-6,CASSLEASGGTYTDTQYF,TGTGCCAGCAGCTTAGAGGCTAGCGGGGGGACATACACAGATACGCAGTATTTT
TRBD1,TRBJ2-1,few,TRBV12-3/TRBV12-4,CASSFRTGSYNEQFF,TGTGCCAGCAGTTTTAGGACAGGGTCCTACAATGAGCAGTTCTTC
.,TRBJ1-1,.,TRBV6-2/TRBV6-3,CASRGGTGNTEAFF,TGTGCCAGCAGGGGTGGGACCGGGAACACTGAAGCTTTCTTT
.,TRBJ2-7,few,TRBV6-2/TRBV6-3,CASSMAGQGYEQYF,TGTGCCAGCAGTATGGCAGGGCAAGGCTACGAGCAGTACTTC
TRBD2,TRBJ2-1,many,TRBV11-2,CASSFRLADNEQFF,TGTGCCAGCAGCTTCCGGCTAGCGGACAATGAGCAGTTCTTC
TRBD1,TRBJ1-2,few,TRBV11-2,CASSPTTGGGGYTF,TGTGCCAGCAGCCCCACGACAGGGGGCGGTGGCTACACCTTC
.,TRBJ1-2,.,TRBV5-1,CASSLMAGKGYTF,TGCGCCAGCAGCTTGATGGCGGGAAAAGGCTACACCTTC
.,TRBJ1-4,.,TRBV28,CASSFTDLGNEKLFF,TGTGCCAGCAGTTTTACAGACCTCGGGAATGAAAAGCTGTTTTTT
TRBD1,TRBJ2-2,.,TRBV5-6,CASSPGDRGRTGELFF,TGTGCCAGCAGCCCGGGGGACAGGGGCAGAACCGGGGAGCTGTTTTTT
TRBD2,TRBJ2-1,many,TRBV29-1,CSVSTQRGYNEQFF,TGCAGCGTTAGTACCCAGCGGGGCTACAATGAGCAGTTCTTC
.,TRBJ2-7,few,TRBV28,CASSALGYEQYF,TGTGCCAGCAGTGCCTTGGGTTACGAGCAGTACTTC
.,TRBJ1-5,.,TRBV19,CASSVRGNQPQHF,TGTGCCAGTAGTGTCAGAGGTAATCAGCCCCAGCATTTT
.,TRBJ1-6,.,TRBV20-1,CSGRGALNSPLHF,TGCAGTGGGAGGGGGGCCCTAAATTCACCCCTCCACTTT
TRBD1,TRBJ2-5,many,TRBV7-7,CASSRDREGTQYF,TGTGCCAGCAGCAGGGACAGGGAAGGGACCCAGTACTTC
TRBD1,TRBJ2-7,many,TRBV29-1,CSAGTGRYEQYF,TGCAGCGCCGGGACAGGGCGTTACGAGCAGTACTTC
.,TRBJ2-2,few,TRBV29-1,CSVGFLGGLSPGGELFF,TGCAGCGTTGGGTTTCTTGGTGGGCTCTCCCCTGGCGGGGAGCTGTTTTTT
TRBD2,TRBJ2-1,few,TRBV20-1,CSALSGRVDNEQFF,TGCAGTGCTCTAAGCGGGAGAGTCGACAATGAGCAGTTCTTC
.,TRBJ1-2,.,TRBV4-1,CASSPRGPSVYGYTF,TGCGCCAGCAGCCCTAGGGGACCATCGGTCTATGGCTACACCTTC
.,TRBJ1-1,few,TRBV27,CASSFRIDVGGRAEAFF,TGTGCCAGCAGTTTTCGTATTGATGTCGGGGGGAGAGCTGAAGCTTTCTTT
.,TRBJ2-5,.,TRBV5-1,CASSVLPGTLEETQYF,TGCGCCAGCAGCGTACTTCCCGGGACCCTGGAGGAGACCCAGTACTTC
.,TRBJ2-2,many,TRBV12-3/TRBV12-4,CASSLTIGTGELFF,TGTGCCAGCAGTTTGACTATTGGCACCGGGGAGCTGTTTTTT
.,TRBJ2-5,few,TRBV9,CASSVSPAGQETQYF,TGTGCCAGCAGCGTTTCCCCTGCGGGACAAGAGACCCAGTACTTC
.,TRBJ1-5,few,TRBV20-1,CSASFHSNQPQHF,TGCAGTGCTAGTTTCCATAGCAATCAGCCCCAGCATTTT
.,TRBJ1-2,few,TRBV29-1,CSVELLNFYGYTF,TGCAGCGTTGAGTTGCTGAATTTTTATGGCTACACCTTC
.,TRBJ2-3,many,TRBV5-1,CASSLQTAGTDTQYF,TGCGCCAGCAGCTTGCAGACAGCGGGCACAGATACGCAGTATTTT
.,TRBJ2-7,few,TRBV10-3,CAISDTAWAQYF,TGTGCCATCAGTGACACGGCCTGGGCGCAGTACTTC
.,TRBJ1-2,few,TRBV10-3,CAISESRALGYTF,TGTGCCATCAGTGAGTCCAGGGCCTTGGGCTACACCTTC
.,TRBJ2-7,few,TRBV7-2,CASSSSGALYEQYF,TGTGCCAGCAGCTCGTCAGGGGCTTTGTACGAGCAGTACTTC
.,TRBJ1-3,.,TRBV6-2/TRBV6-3,CASSPDGHSGNTIYF,TGTGCCAGCAGCCCGGACGGACACTCTGGAAACACCATATATTTT
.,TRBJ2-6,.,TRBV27,CASGLSLPLGPSGANVLTF,TGTGCCAGCGGTTTATCACTGCCGTTAGGGCCCTCTGGGGCCAACGTCCTGACTTTC
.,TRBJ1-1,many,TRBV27,CASSPQQGRTEAFF,TGTGCCAGCAGCCCACAACAGGGACGGACTGAAGCTTTCTTT
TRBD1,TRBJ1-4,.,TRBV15,CAFGDSNNEKLFF,TGTGCCTTCGGGGACAGTAATAATGAAAAACTGTTTTTT
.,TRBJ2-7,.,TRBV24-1,CATSSTGSSYEQYF,TGTGCCACCTCCTCTACAGGGTCCTCCTACGAGCAGTACTTC
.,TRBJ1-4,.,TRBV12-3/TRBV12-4,CASSLSGAGEKLFF,TGTGCCAGCAGTTTATCAGGGGCCGGGGAAAAACTGTTTTTT
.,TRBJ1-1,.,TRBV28,CASSLYDSGKTEAFF,TGTGCCAGCAGTTTATATGACAGTGGGAAGACTGAAGCTTTCTTT
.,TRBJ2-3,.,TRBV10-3,CAISETSPDTQYF,TGTGCCATCAGTGAGACTAGCCCAGATACGCAGTATTTT
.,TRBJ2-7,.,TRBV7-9,CASSLGGTTREQYF,TGTGCCAGCAGCTTAGGAGGGACAACCCGCGAGCAGTACTTC
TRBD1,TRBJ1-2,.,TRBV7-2,CASSLDRGGGIGGYTF,TGTGCCAGCAGCCTAGACAGGGGAGGGGGCATTGGTGGCTACACCTTC
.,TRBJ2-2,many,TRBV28,CASIRQTNTGELFF,TGTGCCAGCATTCGGCAGACGAACACCGGGGAGCTGTTTTTT
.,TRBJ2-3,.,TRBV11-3,CASSKGVSTDTQYF,TGTGCCAGCAGCAAGGGGGTTAGCACAGATACGCAGTATTTT
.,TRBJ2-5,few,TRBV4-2,CASSQVTAQETQYF,TGTGCCAGCAGCCAAGTGACAGCGCAAGAGACCCAGTACTTC
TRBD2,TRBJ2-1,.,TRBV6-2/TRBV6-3,CASSNQPSGGRRYEQFF,TGTGCCAGCAGTAACCAACCTAGTGGCGGGAGAAGGTATGAGCAGTTCTTC
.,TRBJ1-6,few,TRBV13,CASSLGLTENSPLHF,TGTGCCAGCAGCTTAGGCTTAACGGAAAATTCACCCCTCCACTTT
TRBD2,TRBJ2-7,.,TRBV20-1,CSASNQLAGYEQYF,TGCAGTGCTAGTAATCAACTAGCGGGCTACGAGCAGTACTTC
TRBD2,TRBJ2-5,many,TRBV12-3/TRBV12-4,CASSIAAGGQETQYF,TGTGCCAGCAGCATCGCTGCGGGGGGCCAAGAGACCCAGTACTTC
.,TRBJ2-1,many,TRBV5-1,CASSLEADVYLYNEQFF,TGCGCCAGCAGCTTGGAGGCCGATGTCTACCTCTACAATGAGCAGTTCTTC
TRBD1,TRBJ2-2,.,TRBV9,CASSGMGTGNTGELFF,TGTGCCAGCAGCGGCATGGGGACAGGGAACACCGGGGAGCTGTTTTTT
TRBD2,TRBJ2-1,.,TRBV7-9,CASGPGGGSYNEQFF,TGTGCCAGCGGCCCGGGAGGGGGTTCCTACAATGAGCAGTTCTTC
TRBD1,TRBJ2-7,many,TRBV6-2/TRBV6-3,CASRITPQGAPYEQYF,TGTGCCAGCAGGATCACCCCCCAGGGGGCTCCCTACGAGCAGTACTTC
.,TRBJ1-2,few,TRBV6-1,CASSSGGPPDYGYTF,TGTGCCAGCAGCTCGGGGGGGCCACCCGACTATGGCTACACCTTC
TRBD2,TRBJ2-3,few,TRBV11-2,CASSLEGNGGGTQYF,TGTGCCAGCAGCTTAGAGGGAAATGGGGGGGGTACGCAGTATTTT
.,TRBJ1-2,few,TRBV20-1,CSANGGDARNYGYTF,TGCAGTGCAAACGGTGGGGACGCTCGGAACTATGGCTACACCTTC